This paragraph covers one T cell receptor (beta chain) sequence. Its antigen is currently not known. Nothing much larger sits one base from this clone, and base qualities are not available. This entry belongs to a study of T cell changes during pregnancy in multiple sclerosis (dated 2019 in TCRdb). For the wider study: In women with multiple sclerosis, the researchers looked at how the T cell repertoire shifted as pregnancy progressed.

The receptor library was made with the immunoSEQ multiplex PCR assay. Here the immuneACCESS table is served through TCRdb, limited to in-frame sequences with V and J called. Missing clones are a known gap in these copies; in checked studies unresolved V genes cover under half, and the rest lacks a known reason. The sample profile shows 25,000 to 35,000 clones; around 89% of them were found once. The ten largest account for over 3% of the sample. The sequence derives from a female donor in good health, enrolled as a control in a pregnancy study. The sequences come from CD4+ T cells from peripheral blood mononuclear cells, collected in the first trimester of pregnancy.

The CDR3 sequence is CASSSPTGASTDTQYF. The nucleotide sequence reads as follows: TGCGCCAGCAGCTCCCCGACAGGGGCAAGCACAGATACGCAGTATTTT. This chain is built from TRBV4-1 and TRBJ2-3; 8 central bases correspond to TRBD1. The CDR3, from cysteine to phenylalanine, totals 16 residues. CDR3 DNA is the only sequence kept; it has 48 bases, read in frame from the first base. V has 5 bases trimmed and J has 0 bases trimmed; junction bases matching no gene number 7. CDR1 MGHRA and CDR2 YSYEKL are derived from the germline V gene.